The 18 T cell receptor beta chains below were found in one sample sequenced in a study of blood T cell repertoires in COVID-19. The protocol was immunoSEQ multiplex PCR, while the TCRdb copy is restricted to in-frame clones and leaves out a portion. The sample includes just under 250,000 clones, 70% to 90% of them seen just once. The sample comprised peripheral blood. These receptor sequences come from a woman in her 30s who had recovered from COVID-19.

The chain is built from TRBV18 and TRBJ2-2; 9 bases agree with TRBD1. The CDR3 spans 15 residues. Germline V gene sequence: CDR1 KGHSH, CDR2 LQKENI. V lost 3 bases, J lost 1 base, and 0 bases stayed unmatched. The CDR3 spells CASSPGQGNTGELFF. The CDR3 nucleotides are TGTGCCAGCTCACCGGGACAGGGGAACACCGGGGAGCTGTTTTTT.

V is TRBV11-2 and J is TRBJ2-3; 10 positions match TRBD2. The V and J ends lost 0 bases and 2 bases, in that order; junction bases with no gene match: 2. There are 16 residues in the CDR3. Germline V gives CDR1 SGHAT, CDR2 FQNNGV. CDR3 bases: TGTGCCAGCAGCTTAGAACTAGCGGGGACCACAGATACGCAGTATTTT. Its translation: CASSLELAGTTDTQYF.

The chain links TRBV18 to TRBJ2-1; possibly TRBD2 for D (5 bases). Germline-derived CDR1 and CDR2 are KGHSH and LQKENI. The CDR3 runs 15 residues. V lost 0 bases to trimming and J lost 6 bases, with 12 bases between them. The CDR3 region is CASSPPEEPLNEQFF. CDR3 bases: TGTGCCAGCTCACCACCGGAGGAACCTCTCAATGAGCAGTTCTTC.

The chain recombines TRBV29-1 with TRBJ2-6; 10 positions match TRBD2. With V trimmed by 4 bases and J by 1 base, 16 bases remained unmatched. This CDR3 comprises 20 residues. Germline CDR1 and CDR2: SQVTM and ANQGSEA. This CDR3 is CSVVVGSGGTPVSGANVLTF. CDR3 DNA sequence: TGCAGCGTTGTGGTTGGTAGCGGGGGGACCCCCGTATCTGGGGCCAACGTCCTGACTTTC.

This chain joins TRBV6-1 and TRBJ1-6, with TRBD1 matching over 7 bases. V shed 3 bases and J 0 bases; nucleotides not matched to a gene: 14. The CDR3 is made up of 20 amino acids. In germline, CDR1 is MNHNS, CDR2 SASEGT. CDR3 DNA sequence: TGTGCCAGCAGTGATTTGATGGCCGCCGGGGACAGCTCCTATAATTCACCCCTCCACTTT. Translating it yields CASSDLMAAGDSSYNSPLHF.

V usage is TRBV6-2 or TRBV6-3 and J usage is TRBJ1-6, with TRBD1 identical over 7 bases. V lost 5 bases to trimming and J lost 2 bases; unmatched junction nucleotides: 6. CDR1 and CDR2 (germline): MNHEY, SVGEGT. This CDR3 spans 16 amino acids. CDR3 bases: TGTGCCAGCAGTACTCGAGGACAGGCCTATAATTCACCCCTCCACTTT. This sequence encodes CASSTRGQAYNSPLHF.

This rearrangement joins TRBV2 to TRBJ2-3, with TRBD1 as a possible D gene (7 bases). The CDR3 runs to 17 residues. Germline V gene lookup returns CDR1 SNHLY and CDR2 FYNNEI. V lost 10 bases and J 6 bases, leaving 29 bases between the germline ends. CDR3 coding DNA: TGTGCCACCACAGGGGCCTCCGGGACTCAGCTTGCGGATACGCAGTATTTT. It encodes CATTGASGTQLADTQYF.

This chain joins TRBV6-5 and TRBJ2-7; D is uncertain. The CDR3 is 12 amino acids. V was clipped by 0 bases and J by 7 bases, with 7 bases between them. The germline V gene has CDR1 MNHEY and CDR2 SVGAGI. CDR3 nucleotides: TGTGCCAGCAGTTACTCACAGCTGGAGCAGTACTTC. This gives the protein CASSYSQLEQYF.

The chain links TRBV6-5 to TRBJ2-7; TRBD1 is a possible D gene (5 bases). V gave up 1 base and J gave up 0 bases, with 10 bases separating them. This CDR3 has 15 residues. Per germline, CDR1 MNHEY and CDR2 SVGAGI. In DNA, the CDR3 is TGTGCCAGCAGTTACTTCCAGGGTGGCTCCTACGAGCAGTACTTC. It translates to CASSYFQGGSYEQYF.

This clone was seen just once. The J gene is TRBJ2-3, the V gene TRBV4-2; tentatively, D is TRBD2 (7 bases). Germline-derived CDR1 and CDR2 are LGHNA and YNFKEQ. V was trimmed by 3 bases and J by 6 bases, leaving 19 bases between them. The CDR3 is made up of 16 amino acids. The CDR3 DNA is TGTGCCAGCAGCCAGACCTTAGGGGGGGTCAGGGATACGCAGTATTTT. Translating it yields CASSQTLGGVRDTQYF.

This chain connects TRBV7-2 to TRBJ1-3, with 7 bases that match TRBD1. The germline V gene has CDR1 SGHTA and CDR2 FQGNSA. Germline trimming cut 1 base from V and 2 bases from J; bases unmatched to any gene: 5. CDR3 length: 16 residues. CDR3 sequence: CASSLGNRGTGNTIYF. CDR3 nucleotide sequence: TGTGCCAGCAGCTTAGGCAACAGGGGAACTGGAAACACCATATATTTT.

This clone was seen only once. This chain uses TRBV7-6 with TRBJ2-1; 7 bases line up with TRBD1. The V gene end was trimmed by 5 bases and the J gene end by 7 bases; junction bases not matched to a gene: 14. This CDR3 is built from 16 residues. Germline assignment: CDR1 SGHVS and CDR2 FNYEAQ. The CDR3 region is CASSRVIAGGPNEQFF. In nucleotides, the CDR3 is TGTGCCAGCAGCCGGGTTATTGCAGGGGGTCCGAATGAGCAGTTCTTC.

The chain combines TRBV6-5 with TRBJ1-2; 9 bases align to TRBD1. This CDR3 has 15 amino acids. Per germline, CDR1 MNHEY and CDR2 SVGAGI. V dropped 6 bases and J dropped 3; count of bases not matched to a gene: 8. The CDR3 DNA reads TGTGCCAGCAGACGATTACAGGGGGCGGACTATGGCTACACCTTC. It specifies CASRRLQGADYGYTF.

The chain combines TRBV5-4 with TRBJ1-4; a weak D match, TRBD1 (6 bases). V was cut by 3 bases and J by 6 bases, with 12 bases left in between. CDR1 and CDR2 (germline): SGHNT, YYREEE (reference sequence). The CDR3 consists of 14 residues. For the CDR3, the DNA is TGTGCCAGCAGCTCGATAGGGGGGGATGAAAAACTGTTTTTT. Encoded protein: CASSSIGGDEKLFF.

The chain has TRBV11-2 and TRBJ1-1; the D gene is possibly TRBD1 (6 bases). Trimming removed 6 bases at V and 5 bases at J, with 16 bases between. The CDR3 runs 14 residues. Germline V CDR1 and CDR2: SGHAT, FQNNGV. The CDR3 is CASSQSGVWTEAFF. The CDR3 nucleotides are TGTGCCAGCAGTCAATCAGGGGTTTGGACTGAAGCTTTCTTT.

The V gene is TRBV5-6, the J gene TRBJ2-7; 10 positions match TRBD2. Trimming at V came to 5 bases and at J to 2 bases, leaving 7 bases not matched to a gene. This CDR3 has 15 residues. From germline, CDR1 is SGHDT and CDR2 YYEEEE. In DNA form, the CDR3 reads TGTGCCAGCAGTTGGGGGACTAGCGTAACCTACGAGCAGTACTTC. This encodes CASSWGTSVTYEQYF.

The rearrangement links TRBV2 to TRBJ2-4; TRBD2 agrees at 10 bases. Germline CDR1 is SNHLY and CDR2 is FYNNEI. Unmatched junction bases numbered 4, after V lost 4 bases and J lost 7 bases. The CDR3 runs to 14 residues. CDR3 residues: CASSGSGGVNIQYF. The DNA of the CDR3 is TGTGCCAGCAGTGGAAGCGGGGGGGTGAACATTCAGTACTTC.

The rearrangement joins TRBV2 to TRBJ2-1, with TRBD2 matching over 8 bases. CDR3 size: 14 residues. V was pared by 4 bases and J by 7 bases, with 6 bases of the junction left unmatched. In germline, CDR1 is SNHLY, CDR2 FYNNEI. The CDR3 loop is CASSGPGGKNEQFF. The CDR3 DNA reads TGTGCCAGCAGTGGTCCGGGGGGGAAGAATGAGCAGTTCTTC.